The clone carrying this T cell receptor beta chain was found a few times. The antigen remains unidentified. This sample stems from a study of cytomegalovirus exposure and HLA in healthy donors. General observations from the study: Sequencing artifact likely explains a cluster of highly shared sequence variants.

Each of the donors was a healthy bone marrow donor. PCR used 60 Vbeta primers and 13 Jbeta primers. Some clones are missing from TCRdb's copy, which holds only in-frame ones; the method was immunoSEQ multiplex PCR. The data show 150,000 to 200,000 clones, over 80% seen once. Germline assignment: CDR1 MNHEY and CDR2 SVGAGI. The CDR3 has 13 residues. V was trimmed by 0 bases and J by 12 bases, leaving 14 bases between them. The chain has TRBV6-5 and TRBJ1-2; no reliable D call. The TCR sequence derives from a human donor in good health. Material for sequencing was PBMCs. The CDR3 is CASSYSLTGSNTF. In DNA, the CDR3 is TGTGCCAGCAGTTACTCGTTAACCGGGAGCAACACCTTC.